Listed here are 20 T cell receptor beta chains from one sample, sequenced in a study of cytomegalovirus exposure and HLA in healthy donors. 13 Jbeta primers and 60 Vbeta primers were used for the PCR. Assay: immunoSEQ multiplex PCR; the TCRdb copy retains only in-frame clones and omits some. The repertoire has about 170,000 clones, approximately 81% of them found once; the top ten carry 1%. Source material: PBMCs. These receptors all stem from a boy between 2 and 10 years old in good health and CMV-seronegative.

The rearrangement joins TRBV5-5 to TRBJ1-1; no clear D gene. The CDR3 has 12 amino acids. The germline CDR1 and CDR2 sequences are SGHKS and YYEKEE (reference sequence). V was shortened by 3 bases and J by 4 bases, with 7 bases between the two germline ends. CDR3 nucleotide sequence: TGTGCCAGCAGCTGGCGGAGCACTGAAGCTTTCTTT. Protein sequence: CASSWRSTEAFF. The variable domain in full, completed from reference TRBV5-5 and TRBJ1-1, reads DAGVTQSPTHLIKTRGQQVTLRCSPISGHKSVSWYQQVLGQGPQFIFQYYEKEERGRGNFPDRFSARQFPNYSSELNVNALLLGDSALYLCASSWRSTEAFFGQGTRLTVV.

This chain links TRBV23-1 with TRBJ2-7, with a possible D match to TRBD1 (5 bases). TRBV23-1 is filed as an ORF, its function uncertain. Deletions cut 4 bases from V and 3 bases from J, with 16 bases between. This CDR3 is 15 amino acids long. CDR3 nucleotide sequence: TGCGCCAGCAGTCGGGGCAGGCCGATCAGCTACGAGCAGTACGTC. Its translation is CASSRGRPISYEQYV.

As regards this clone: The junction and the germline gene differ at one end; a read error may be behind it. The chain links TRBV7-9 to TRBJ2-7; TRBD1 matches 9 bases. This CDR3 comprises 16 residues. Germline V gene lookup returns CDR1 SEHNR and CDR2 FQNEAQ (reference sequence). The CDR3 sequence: CSSSSPGQGTTYEQYF. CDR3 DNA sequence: TGTTCCAGCAGCTCACCGGGACAGGGAACAACCTACGAGCAGTACTTC.

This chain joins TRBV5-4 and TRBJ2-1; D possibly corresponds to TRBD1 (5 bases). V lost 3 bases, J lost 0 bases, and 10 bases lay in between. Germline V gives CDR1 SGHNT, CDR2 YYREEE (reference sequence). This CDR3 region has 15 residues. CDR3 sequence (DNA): TGTGCCAGCAGCTGGGGCTCCAGCTCCTACAATGAGCAGTTCTTC. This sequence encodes CASSWGSSSYNEQFF.

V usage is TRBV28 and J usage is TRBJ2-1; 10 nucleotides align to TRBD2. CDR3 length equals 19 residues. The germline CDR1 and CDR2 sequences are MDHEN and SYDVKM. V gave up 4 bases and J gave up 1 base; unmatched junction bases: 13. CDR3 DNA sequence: TGTGCCAGCAGTTCTCCCAGCGGGAGGGCCGGGAGGTCCTACAATGAGCAGTTCTTC. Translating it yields CASSSPSGRAGRSYNEQFF.

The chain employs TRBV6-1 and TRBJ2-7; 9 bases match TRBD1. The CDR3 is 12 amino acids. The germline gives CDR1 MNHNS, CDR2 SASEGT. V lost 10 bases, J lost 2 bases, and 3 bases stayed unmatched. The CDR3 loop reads CATGTGTYEQYV. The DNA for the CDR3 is TGTGCCACCGGGACAGGGACCTACGAGCAGTACGTC.

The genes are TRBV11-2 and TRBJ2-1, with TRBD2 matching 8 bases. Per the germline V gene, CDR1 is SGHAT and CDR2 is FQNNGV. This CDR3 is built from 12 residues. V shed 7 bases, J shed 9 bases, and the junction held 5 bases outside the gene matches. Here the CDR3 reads CASNGGAGEQFF. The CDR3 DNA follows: TGTGCCAGCAACGGGGGGGCGGGTGAGCAGTTCTTC. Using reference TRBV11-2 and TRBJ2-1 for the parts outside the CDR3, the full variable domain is EAGVAQSPRYKIIEKRQSVAFWCNPISGHATLYWYQQILGQGPKLLIQFQNNGVVDDSQLPKDRFSAERLKGVDSTLKIQPAKLEDSAVYLCASNGGAGEQFFGPGTRLTVL.

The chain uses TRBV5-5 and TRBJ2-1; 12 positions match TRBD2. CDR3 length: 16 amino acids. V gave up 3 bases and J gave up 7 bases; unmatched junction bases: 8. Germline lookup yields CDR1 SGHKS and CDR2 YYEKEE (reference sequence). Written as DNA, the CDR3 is TGTGCCAGCAGCTCCTACCTAGGACTAGCGGGGAATGAGCAGTTCTTC. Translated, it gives CASSSYLGLAGNEQFF.

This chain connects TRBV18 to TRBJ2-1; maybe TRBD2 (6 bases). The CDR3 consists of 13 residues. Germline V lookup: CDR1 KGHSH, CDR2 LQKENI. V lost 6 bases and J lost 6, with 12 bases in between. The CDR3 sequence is CASSLGGGNEQFF. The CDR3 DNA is TGTGCCAGCTCTCTCGGGGGTGGCAATGAGCAGTTCTTC.

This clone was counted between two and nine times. CDR3 in DNA: TGTGCCAGCAGTGGGACTAGCCGCTCCTACGAGCAGTACTTC. Amino acids: CASSGTSRSYEQYF. The rearrangement links TRBV6-1 to TRBJ2-7; 8 bases map to TRBD2. This CDR3 has 14 residues. With 4 bases clipped from V and 0 bases from J, the junction kept 2 bases outside the gene matches. Germline assignment: CDR1 MNHNS and CDR2 SASEGT.

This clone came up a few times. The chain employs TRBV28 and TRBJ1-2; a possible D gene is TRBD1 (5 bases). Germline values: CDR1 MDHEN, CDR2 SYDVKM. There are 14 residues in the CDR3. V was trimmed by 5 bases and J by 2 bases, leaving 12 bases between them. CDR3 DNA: TGTGCCAGCAGTAATTCACAGGAAAACTATGGCTACACCTTC. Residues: CASSNSQENYGYTF.

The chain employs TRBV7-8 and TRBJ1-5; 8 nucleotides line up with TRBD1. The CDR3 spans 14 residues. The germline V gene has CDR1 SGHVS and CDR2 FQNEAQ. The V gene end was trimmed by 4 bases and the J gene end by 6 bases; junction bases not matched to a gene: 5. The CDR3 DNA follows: TGTGCCAGCAGCTCCGACAGGGGATTTCAGCCCCAGCATTTT. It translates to CASSSDRGFQPQHF.

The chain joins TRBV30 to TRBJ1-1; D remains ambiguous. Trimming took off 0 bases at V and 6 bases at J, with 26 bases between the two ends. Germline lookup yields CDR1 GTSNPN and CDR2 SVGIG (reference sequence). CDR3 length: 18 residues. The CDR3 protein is CAWSVKRRSLGNGSEAFF. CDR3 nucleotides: TGTGCCTGGAGTGTAAAGCGGCGATCCCTTGGGAATGGATCTGAAGCTTTCTTT.

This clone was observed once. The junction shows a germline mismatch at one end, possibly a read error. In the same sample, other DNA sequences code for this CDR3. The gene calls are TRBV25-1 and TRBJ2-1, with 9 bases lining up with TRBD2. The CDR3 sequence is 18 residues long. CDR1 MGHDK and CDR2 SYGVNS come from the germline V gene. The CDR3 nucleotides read TGTGCCAGCAGTACCCGGGGGAGTAGCGGGAGTGCGTACAACGAGCAGTTCTTC. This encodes CASSTRGSSGSAYNEQFF. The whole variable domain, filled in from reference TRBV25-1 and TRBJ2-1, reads EADIYQTPRYLVIGTGKKITLECSQTMGHDKMYWYQQDPGMELHLIHYSYGVNSTEKGDLSSESTVSRIRTEHFPLTLESARPSHTSQYLCASSTRGSSGSAYNEQFFGPGTRLTVL.

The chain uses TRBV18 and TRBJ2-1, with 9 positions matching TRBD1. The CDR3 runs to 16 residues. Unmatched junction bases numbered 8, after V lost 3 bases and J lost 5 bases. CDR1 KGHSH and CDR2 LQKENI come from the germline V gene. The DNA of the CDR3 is TGTGCCAGCTCACCCCCGGGACAGGGAGCCAACAATGAGCAGTTCTTC. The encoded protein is CASSPPGQGANNEQFF.

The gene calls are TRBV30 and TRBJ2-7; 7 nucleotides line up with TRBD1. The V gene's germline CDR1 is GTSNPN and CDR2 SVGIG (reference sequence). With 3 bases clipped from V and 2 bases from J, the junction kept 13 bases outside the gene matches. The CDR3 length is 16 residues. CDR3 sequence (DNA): TGTGCCTGGAGCCGCGAGGGACAGACCATGGCCTACGAGCAGTACTTC. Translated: CAWSREGQTMAYEQYF.

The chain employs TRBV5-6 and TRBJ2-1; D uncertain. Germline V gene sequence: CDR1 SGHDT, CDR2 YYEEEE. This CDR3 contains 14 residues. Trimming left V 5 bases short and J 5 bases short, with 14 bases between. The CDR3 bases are TGTGCCAGCAGGACGACCAGCGCCCACAATGAGCAGTTCTTC. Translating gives CASRTTSAHNEQFF.

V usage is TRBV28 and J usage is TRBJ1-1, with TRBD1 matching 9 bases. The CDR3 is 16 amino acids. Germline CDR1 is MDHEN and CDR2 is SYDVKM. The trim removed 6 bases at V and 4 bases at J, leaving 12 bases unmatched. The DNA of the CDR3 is TGTGCCAGCAGAAATCCTACCGGGACAGGGATCACTGAAGCTTTCTTT. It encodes CASRNPTGTGITEAFF.

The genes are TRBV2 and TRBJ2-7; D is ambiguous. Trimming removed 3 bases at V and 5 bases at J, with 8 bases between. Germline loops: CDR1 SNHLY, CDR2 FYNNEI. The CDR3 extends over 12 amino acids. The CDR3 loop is CASSDLSHEQYF. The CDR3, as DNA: TGTGCCAGCAGTGATCTGTCCCACGAGCAGTACTTC.

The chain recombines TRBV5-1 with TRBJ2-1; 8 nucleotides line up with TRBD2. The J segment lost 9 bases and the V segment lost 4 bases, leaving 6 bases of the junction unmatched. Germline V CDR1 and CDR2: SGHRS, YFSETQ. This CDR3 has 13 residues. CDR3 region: CASSRSGEGEQFF. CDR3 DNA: TGCGCCAGCAGCCGTAGCGGGGAGGGTGAGCAGTTCTTC.